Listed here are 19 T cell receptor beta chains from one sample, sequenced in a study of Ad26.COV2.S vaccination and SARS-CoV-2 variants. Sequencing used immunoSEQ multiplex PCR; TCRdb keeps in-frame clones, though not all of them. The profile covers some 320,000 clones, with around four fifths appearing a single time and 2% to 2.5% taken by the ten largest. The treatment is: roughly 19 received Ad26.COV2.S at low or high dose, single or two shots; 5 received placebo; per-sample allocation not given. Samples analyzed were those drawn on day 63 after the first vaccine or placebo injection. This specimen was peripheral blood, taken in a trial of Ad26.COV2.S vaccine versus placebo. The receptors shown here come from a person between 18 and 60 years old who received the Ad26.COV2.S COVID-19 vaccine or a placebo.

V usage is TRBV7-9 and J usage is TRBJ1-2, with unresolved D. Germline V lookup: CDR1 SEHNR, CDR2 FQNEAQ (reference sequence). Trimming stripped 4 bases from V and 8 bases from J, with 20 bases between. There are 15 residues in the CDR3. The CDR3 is CASSSTGRPDEGYTF. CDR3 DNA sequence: TGTGCCAGCAGCTCAACCGGACGGCCCGATGAAGGCTACACCTTC. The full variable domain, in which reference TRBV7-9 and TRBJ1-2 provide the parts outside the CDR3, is DTGVSQNPRHKITKRGQNVTFRCDPISEHNRLYWYRQTLGQGPEFLTYFQNEAQLEKSRLLSDRFSAERPKGSFSTLEIQRTEQGDSAMYLCASSSTGRPDEGYTFGSGTRLTVV.

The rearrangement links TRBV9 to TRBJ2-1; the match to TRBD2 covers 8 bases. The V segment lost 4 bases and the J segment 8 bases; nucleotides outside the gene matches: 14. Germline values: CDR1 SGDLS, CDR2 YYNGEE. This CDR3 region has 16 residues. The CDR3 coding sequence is TGTGCCAGCAGCCCGGGTCGGGGGGGCTTTATCTATGAGCAGTTCTTC. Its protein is CASSPGRGGFIYEQFF.

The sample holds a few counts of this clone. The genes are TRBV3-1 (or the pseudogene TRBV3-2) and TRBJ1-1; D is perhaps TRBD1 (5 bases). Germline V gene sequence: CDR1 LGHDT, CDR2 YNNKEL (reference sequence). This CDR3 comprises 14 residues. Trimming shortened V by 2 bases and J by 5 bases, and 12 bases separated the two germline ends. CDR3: CASSQFGEGTEAFF. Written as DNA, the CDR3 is TGTGCCAGCAGCCAATTCGGGGAGGGGACTGAAGCTTTCTTT.

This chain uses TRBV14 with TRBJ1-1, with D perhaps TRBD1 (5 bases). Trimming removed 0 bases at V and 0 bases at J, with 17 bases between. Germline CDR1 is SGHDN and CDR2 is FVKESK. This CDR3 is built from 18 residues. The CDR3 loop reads CASSQDHFFGTVNTEAFF. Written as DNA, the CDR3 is TGTGCCAGCAGCCAAGATCATTTTTTCGGGACGGTGAACACTGAAGCTTTCTTT.

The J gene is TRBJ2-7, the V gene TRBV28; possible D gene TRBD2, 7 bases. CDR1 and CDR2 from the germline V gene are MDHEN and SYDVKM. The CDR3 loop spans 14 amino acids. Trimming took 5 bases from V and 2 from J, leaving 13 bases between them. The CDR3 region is CASSHREGPYEQYF. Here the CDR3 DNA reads TGTGCCAGCAGTCACAGGGAGGGACCCTACGAGCAGTACTTC.

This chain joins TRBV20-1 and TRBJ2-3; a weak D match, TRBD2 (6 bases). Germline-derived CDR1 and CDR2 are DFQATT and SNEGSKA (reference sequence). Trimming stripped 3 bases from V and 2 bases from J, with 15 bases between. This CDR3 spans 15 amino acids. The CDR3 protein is CSASGGGTNTDTQYF. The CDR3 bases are TGCAGTGCTAGTGGTGGGGGGACGAACACAGATACGCAGTATTTT.

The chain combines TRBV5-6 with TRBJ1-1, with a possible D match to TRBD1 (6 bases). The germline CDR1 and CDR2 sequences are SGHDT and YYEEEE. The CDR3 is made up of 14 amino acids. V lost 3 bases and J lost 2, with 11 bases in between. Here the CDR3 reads CASSWKDRNTEAFF. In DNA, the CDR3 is TGTGCCAGCAGCTGGAAGGACAGAAACACTGAAGCTTTCTTT. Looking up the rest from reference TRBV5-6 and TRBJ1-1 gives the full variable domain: DAGVTQSPTHLIKTRGQQVTLRCSPKSGHDTVSWYQQALGQGPQFIFQYYEEEERQRGNFPDRFSGHQFPNYSSELNVNALLLGDSALYLCASSWKDRNTEAFFGQGTRLTVV.

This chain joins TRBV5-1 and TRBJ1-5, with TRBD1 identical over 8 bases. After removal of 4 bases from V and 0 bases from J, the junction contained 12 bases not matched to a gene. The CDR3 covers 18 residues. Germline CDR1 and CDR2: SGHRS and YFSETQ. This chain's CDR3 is CASSNFRTGTHSNQPQHF. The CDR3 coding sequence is TGCGCCAGCAGCAATTTCCGGACAGGGACCCATAGCAATCAGCCCCAGCATTTT.

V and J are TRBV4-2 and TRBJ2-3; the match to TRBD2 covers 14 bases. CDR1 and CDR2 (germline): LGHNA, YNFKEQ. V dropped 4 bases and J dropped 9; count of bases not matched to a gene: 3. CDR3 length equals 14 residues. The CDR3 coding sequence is TGTGCCAGCAGCCCGACTAGCGGGGGGGTCACGCAGTATTTT. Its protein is CASSPTSGGVTQYF.

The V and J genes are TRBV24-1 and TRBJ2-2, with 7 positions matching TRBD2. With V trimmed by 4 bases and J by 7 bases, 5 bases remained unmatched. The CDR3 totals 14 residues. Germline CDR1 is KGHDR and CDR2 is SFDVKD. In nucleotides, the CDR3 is TGTGCCACCAGTGACGTCCGCGGGGGCGGGGAGCTGTTTTTT. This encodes CATSDVRGGGELFF.

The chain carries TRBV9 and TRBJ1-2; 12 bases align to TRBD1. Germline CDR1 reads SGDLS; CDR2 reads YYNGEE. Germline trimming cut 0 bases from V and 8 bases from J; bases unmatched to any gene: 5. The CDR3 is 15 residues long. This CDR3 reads CASSVEGQGARGYTF. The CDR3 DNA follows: TGTGCCAGCAGCGTAGAGGGACAGGGGGCCAGGGGCTACACCTTC.

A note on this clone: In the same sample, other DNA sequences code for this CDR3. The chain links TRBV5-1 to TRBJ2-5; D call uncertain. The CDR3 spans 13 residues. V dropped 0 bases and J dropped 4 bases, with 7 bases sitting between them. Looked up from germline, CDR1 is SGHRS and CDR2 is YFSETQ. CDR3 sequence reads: CASSLEGAETQYF. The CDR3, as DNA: TGCGCCAGCAGCTTGGAGGGTGCAGAGACCCAGTACTTC. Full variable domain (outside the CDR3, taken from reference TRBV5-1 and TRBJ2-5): KAGVTQTPRYLIKTRGQQVTLSCSPISGHRSVSWYQQTPGQGLQFLFEYFSETQRNKGNFPGRFSGRQFSNSRSEMNVSTLELGDSALYLCASSLEGAETQYFGPGTRLLVL.

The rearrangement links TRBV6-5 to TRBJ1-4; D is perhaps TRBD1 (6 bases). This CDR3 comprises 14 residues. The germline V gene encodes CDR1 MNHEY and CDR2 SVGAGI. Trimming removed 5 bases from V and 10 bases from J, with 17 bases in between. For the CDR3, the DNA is TGTGCCAGCAGTCTCGGACACGAGGGGGTAAAACTGTTTTTT. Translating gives CASSLGHEGVKLFF.

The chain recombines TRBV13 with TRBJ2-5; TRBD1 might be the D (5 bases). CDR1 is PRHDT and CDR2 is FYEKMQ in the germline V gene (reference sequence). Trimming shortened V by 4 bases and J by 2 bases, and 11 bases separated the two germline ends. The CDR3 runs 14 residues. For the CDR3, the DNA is TGTGCCAGCAGCTCCGGCAGGGAACAAGAGACCCAGTACTTC. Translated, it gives CASSSGREQETQYF.

This CDR3 reads CASSLSGGGYNEQFF. In DNA form, the CDR3 reads TGCGCCAGCAGCTTGAGTGGCGGGGGGTACAATGAGCAGTTCTTC. This sequence joins TRBV5-1 and TRBJ2-1; TRBD2 matches 8 bases. CDR1 SGHRS and CDR2 YFSETQ come from the germline V gene. V shed 1 base, J shed 4 bases, and the junction held 4 bases outside the gene matches. The CDR3 runs to 15 residues.

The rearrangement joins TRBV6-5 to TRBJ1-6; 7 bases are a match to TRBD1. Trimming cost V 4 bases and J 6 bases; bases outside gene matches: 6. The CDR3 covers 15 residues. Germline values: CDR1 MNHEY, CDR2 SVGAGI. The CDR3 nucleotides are TGTGCCAGCAGTTTACAGGGGAAGGGTAATTCACCCCTCCACTTT. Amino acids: CASSLQGKGNSPLHF.

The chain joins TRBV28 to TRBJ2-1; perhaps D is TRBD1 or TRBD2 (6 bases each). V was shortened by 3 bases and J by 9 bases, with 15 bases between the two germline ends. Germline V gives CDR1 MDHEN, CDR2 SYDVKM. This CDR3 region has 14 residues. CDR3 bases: TGTGCCAGCAGTTTCACGGGGGCCTTGGGTGAGCAGTTCTTC. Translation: CASSFTGALGEQFF.

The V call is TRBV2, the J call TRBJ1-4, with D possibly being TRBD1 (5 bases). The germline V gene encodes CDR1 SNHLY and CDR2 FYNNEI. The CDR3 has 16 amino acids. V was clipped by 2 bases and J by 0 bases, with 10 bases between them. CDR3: CASSEIGGTTNEKLFF. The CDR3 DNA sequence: TGTGCCAGCAGTGAAATTGGGGGAACAACTAATGAAAAACTGTTTTTT.

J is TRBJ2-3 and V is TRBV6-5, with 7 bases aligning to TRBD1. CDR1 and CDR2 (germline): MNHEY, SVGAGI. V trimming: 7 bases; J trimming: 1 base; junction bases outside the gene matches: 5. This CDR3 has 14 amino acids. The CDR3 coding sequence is TGTGCCAGCACCCGGGACAGTCGCACAGATACGCAGTATTTT. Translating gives CASTRDSRTDTQYF.